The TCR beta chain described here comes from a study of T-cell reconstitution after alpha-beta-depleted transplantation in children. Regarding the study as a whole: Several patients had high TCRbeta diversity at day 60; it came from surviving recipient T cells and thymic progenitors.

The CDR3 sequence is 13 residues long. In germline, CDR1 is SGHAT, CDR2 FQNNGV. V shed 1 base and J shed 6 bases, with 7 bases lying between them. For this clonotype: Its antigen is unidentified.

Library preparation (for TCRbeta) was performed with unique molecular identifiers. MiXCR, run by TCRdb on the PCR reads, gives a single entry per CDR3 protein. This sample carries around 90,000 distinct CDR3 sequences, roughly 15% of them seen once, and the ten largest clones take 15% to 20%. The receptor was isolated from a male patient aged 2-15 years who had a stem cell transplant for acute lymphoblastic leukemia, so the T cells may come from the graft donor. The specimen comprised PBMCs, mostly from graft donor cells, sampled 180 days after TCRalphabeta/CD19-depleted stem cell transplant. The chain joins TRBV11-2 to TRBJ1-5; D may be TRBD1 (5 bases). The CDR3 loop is CASSLVGAQPQHF. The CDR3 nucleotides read TGTGCCAGCAGCTTAGTCGGGGCTCAGCCCCAGCATTTT.